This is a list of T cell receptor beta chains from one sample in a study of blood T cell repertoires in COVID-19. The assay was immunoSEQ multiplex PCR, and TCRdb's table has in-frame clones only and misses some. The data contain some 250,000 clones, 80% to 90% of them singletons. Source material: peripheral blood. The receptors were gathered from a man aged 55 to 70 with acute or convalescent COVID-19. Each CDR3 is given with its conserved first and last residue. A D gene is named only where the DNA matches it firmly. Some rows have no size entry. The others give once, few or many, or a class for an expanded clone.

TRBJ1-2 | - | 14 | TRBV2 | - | CASSEVAGGFGYTF | TGTGCCAGCAGTGAGGTAGCGGGTGGGTTTGGCTACACCTTC
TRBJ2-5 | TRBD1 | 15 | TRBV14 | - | CASSLTGTAQETQYF | TGTGCCAGCAGCCTAACCGGGACAGCCCAAGAGACCCAGTACTTC
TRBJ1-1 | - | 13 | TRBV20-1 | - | CSASLPLRTEAFF | TGCAGTGCTAGTTTGCCCCTGAGGACTGAAGCTTTCTTT
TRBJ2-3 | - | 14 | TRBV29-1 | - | CSVEVGPRGDTQYF | TGCAGCGTTGAAGTCGGCCCACGAGGGGATACGCAGTATTTT
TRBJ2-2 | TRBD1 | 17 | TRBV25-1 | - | CASSEFRQGANTGELFF | TGTGCCAGCAGTGAATTTCGGCAGGGGGCGAACACCGGGGAGCTGTTTTTT
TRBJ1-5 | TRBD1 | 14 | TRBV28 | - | CASSRQGGNQPQHF | TGTGCCAGCAGTCGACAGGGGGGAAATCAGCCCCAGCATTTT
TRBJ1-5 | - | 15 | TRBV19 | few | CASSIGGNSNQPQHF | TGTGCCAGTAGTATAGGAGGGAATAGCAATCAGCCCCAGCATTTT
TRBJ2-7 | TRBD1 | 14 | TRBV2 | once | CASSPGTGGFKQYF | TGTGCCAGCAGTCCCGGGACAGGGGGCTTCAAGCAGTACTTC
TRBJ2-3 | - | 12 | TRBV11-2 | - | CASSHSTDTQYF | TGTGCCAGCAGTCATTCCACAGATACGCAGTATTTT
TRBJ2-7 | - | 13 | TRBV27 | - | CASRRDNPYEQYF | TGTGCCAGCCGCCGGGACAACCCCTACGAGCAGTACTTC
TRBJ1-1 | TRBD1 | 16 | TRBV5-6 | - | CASSLGQGLGNTEAFF | TGTGCCAGCAGCTTGGGACAGGGGCTAGGGAACACTGAAGCTTTCTTT
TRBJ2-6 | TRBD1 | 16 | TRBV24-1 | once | CATGDRGRGGANVLTF | TGTGCCACTGGGGACAGGGGGCGTGGTGGGGCCAACGTCCTGACTTTC
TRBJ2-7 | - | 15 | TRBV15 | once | CATSRDKRSSYEQYF | TGTGCCACCAGCAGAGATAAGCGTAGCTCCTACGAGCAGTACTTC
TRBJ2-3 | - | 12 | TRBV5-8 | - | CASSLEAGTQYF | TGTGCCAGCAGCTTGGAGGCGGGTACGCAGTATTTT
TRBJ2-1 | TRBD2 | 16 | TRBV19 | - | CASSIASGRDVDEQFF | TGTGCCAGTAGTATAGCTAGCGGGAGGGATGTAGATGAGCAGTTCTTC
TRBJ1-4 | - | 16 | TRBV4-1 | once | CASSQELGAAGEKLFF | TGCGCCAGCAGCCAAGAGCTGGGGGCAGCGGGGGAAAAACTGTTTTTT
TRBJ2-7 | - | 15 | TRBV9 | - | CASSPAVGSSYEQYF | TGTGCCAGCAGCCCCGCCGTTGGCTCATCCTACGAGCAGTACTTC
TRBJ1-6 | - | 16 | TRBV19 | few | CASSYTWSDWSSPLHF | TGTGCCAGTAGCTATACGTGGTCGGACTGGAGTTCACCCCTCCACTTT
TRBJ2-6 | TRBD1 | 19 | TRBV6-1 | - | CASSEVPGTGTSLVNVLTF | TGTGCCAGCAGTGAAGTTCCCGGGACAGGGACCTCCCTGGTCAACGTCCTGACTTTC
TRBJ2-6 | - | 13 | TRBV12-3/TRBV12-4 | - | CAARNSGANVLTF | TGTGCCGCGCGGAACTCTGGGGCCAACGTCCTGACTTTC
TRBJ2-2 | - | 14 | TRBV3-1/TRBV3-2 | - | CASSQDSGTGELFF | TGTGCCAGCAGCCAAGATAGCGGCACCGGGGAGCTGTTTTTT
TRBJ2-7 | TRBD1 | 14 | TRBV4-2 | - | CASSQRTGPYEQYF | TGTGCCAGCAGCCAAAGGACAGGGCCCTACGAGCAGTACTTC
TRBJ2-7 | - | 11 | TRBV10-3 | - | CAISELYEQYF | TGTGCCATCAGTGAGCTGTACGAGCAGTACTTC